A single sample is the source of the 13 T cell receptor beta chains below, sequenced in a study of shared clonotypes between healthy human individuals. Produced via immunoSEQ multiplex PCR; TCRdb's table is partial and in-frame only. The profile shows some 500,000 clones, less than 80% of them singletons. The sample consisted of PBMCs. The receptors derive from a woman aged 40 to 55 in good health. Some clones in this sample may be carry-over from other donors' samples.

This clone was seen a handful of times. In DNA, the CDR3 is TGCAGCGTTGCCGGGACAGACTACGAGCAGTACTTC. As protein: CSVAGTDYEQYF. The rearrangement links TRBV29-1 to TRBJ2-7; 7 positions agree with TRBD1. Losses at the gene ends were 4 bases for V and 3 bases for J; bases not matched to a gene: 3. Germline CDR1 and CDR2: SQVTM and ANQGSEA. The CDR3 length is 12 residues.

V gene TRBV5-1 combines with J gene TRBJ2-3, with unresolved D. Germline CDR1 is SGHRS and CDR2 is YFSETQ. The CDR3 is 15 amino acids. The ends were cut back, 0 bases at V and 0 bases at J, with 8 bases in the middle. The CDR3 DNA follows: TGCGCCAGCAGCTTGGGTGTGGCTAGCACAGATACGCAGTATTTT. It translates to CASSLGVASTDTQYF.

The V call is TRBV7-9, the J call TRBJ1-2; unclear D gene. Germline V gene sequence: CDR1 SEHNR, CDR2 FQNEAQ (reference sequence). The CDR3 has 12 amino acids. V shed 3 bases and J shed 2 bases, with 4 bases lying between them. CDR3 nucleotides: TGTGCCAGCAGCTTTGACAACTATGGCTACACCTTC. Its protein is CASSFDNYGYTF.

This chain uses TRBV30 with TRBJ2-1, with 7 nucleotides matching TRBD2. Germline loops: CDR1 GTSNPN, CDR2 SVGIG (reference sequence). V gave up 3 bases and J gave up 2 bases; unmatched junction bases: 7. This CDR3 spans 15 amino acids. This CDR3 reads CAWRGDYGAYNEQFF. For the CDR3, the DNA is TGTGCCTGGAGGGGGGACTATGGGGCCTACAATGAGCAGTTCTTC.

The chain carries TRBV6-1 and TRBJ2-7; 11 bases are shared with TRBD2. CDR1 and CDR2 from the germline V gene are MNHNS and SASEGT. The CDR3 is made up of 15 amino acids. Losses at the gene ends were 10 bases for V and 1 base for J; bases not matched to a gene: 9. The CDR3 DNA reads TGTGCCACACCCGGGGCTAGCGGGAGGTCCTACGAGCAGTACTTC. Protein product: CATPGASGRSYEQYF.

The rearrangement uses TRBV19 and TRBJ1-2, with a tentative D call TRBD1 (6 bases). CDR3 length: 17 residues. V was trimmed by 7 bases and J by 0 bases, leaving 21 bases between them. Germline V gene sequence: CDR1 LNHDA, CDR2 SQIVND (reference sequence). Here the CDR3 DNA reads TGTGCCAGTATGACCCAGGCAGGGGTGGCGACTAACTATGGCTACACCTTC. Protein product: CASMTQAGVATNYGYTF.

The V gene is TRBV30, the J gene TRBJ2-3, with TRBD2 identical over 7 bases. The CDR3 runs 15 residues. V shed 0 bases and J 1 base; nucleotides not matched to a gene: 4. Germline-derived CDR1 and CDR2 are GTSNPN and SVGIG (reference sequence). The CDR3 sequence is CAWSVMAGGTDTQYF. CDR3 DNA: TGTGCCTGGAGTGTAATGGCGGGAGGCACAGATACGCAGTATTTT.

The genes are TRBV7-2 and TRBJ1-1; D gene unclear. The length of the CDR3 is 14 residues. Germline V gene sequence: CDR1 SGHTA, CDR2 FQGNSA. Trimming cost V 3 bases and J 4 bases, with 12 bases left between them. CDR3 region: CASSFSGLGTEAFF. The CDR3, as DNA: TGTGCCAGCAGCTTCTCTGGTTTGGGCACTGAAGCTTTCTTT.

This clone occurred once. V gene TRBV10-3 combines with J gene TRBJ2-5, with D possibly matching TRBD2 (6 bases). CDR1 is ENHRY and CDR2 is SYGVKD in the germline V gene. V was cut by 1 base and J by 5 bases, with 8 bases left in between. The length of the CDR3 is 13 residues. The CDR3 region is CAISELGGETQYF. CDR3 coding DNA: TGTGCCATCAGTGAGTTAGGAGGGGAGACCCAGTACTTC.

CDR3 DNA: TGTGCCTGCACAGTGAGCTCCTACAATGAGCAGTTCTTC. It specifies CACTVSSYNEQFF. The chain couples TRBV30 to TRBJ2-1; no clear D. Germline loops: CDR1 GTSNPN, CDR2 SVGIG (reference sequence). CDR3 length: 13 residues. With 6 bases removed from V and 0 bases from J, the gap between germline ends came to 9 bases. Full variable domain (rest looked up from reference TRBV30 and TRBJ2-1): SQTIHQWPATLVQPVGSPLSLECTVEGTSNPNLYWYRQAAGRGLQLLFYSVGIGQISSEVPQNLSASRPQDRQFILSSKKLLLSDSGFYLCACTVSSYNEQFFGPGTRLTVL.

This sequence joins TRBV6-1 and TRBJ1-5; 7 bases agree with TRBD1. The CDR3 runs to 14 residues. Trimming at V came to 7 bases and at J to 4 bases, leaving 7 bases not matched to a gene. Germline V gives CDR1 MNHNS, CDR2 SASEGT. The CDR3 coding sequence is TGTGCCAGCACCCCGCCGGGACAGAATCAGCCCCAGCATTTT. Translated, it gives CASTPPGQNQPQHF.

The chain carries TRBV7-3 and TRBJ2-4; TRBD2 agrees at 7 bases. CDR3 length: 13 residues. Germline V CDR1 and CDR2: SGHTA, FQGTGA. Trimming took 5 bases from V and 9 from J; bases not matched to a gene: 7. This CDR3 reads CASSQRGEGIQYF. Written as DNA, the CDR3 is TGTGCCAGCAGCCAACGGGGGGAAGGCATTCAGTACTTC.

V gene TRBV5-4 combines with J gene TRBJ2-7; D call uncertain. The CDR3 totals 12 residues. The V and J ends lost 0 bases and 5 bases respectively, with 6 bases between them. Germline CDR1 is SGHNT and CDR2 is YYREEE (reference sequence). CDR3 protein: CASSLGVNEQYF. Here the CDR3 DNA reads TGTGCCAGCAGCTTGGGTGTGAACGAGCAGTACTTC.